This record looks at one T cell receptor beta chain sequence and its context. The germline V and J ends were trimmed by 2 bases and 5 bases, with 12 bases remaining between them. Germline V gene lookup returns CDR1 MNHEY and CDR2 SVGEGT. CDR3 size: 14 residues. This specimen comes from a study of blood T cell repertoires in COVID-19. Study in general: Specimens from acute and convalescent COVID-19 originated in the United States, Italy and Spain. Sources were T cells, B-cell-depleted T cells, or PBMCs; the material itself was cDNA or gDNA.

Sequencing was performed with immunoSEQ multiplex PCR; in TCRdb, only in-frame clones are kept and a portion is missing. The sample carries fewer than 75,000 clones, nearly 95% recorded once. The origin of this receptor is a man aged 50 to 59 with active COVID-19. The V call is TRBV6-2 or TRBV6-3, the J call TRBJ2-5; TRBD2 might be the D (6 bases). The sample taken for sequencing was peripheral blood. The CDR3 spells CASSYGGVRETQYF. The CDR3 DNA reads TGTGCCAGCAGTTACGGCGGGGTCCGGGAGACCCAGTACTTC.